These 24 T cell receptor beta chains came from one sample sequenced in a study of T cells in Graves' hyperthyroidism and ophthalmopathy. TCR beta CDR3 sequences were amplified from RNA transcripts. A set of HTBI primers served as the primers for a first-round RT-PCR of the TCR CDR3. TCRdb called the multiplex PCR reads again in MiXCR, with one record for every CDR3 protein. The table has about 560,000 distinct CDR3 sequences, 16% seen once; the top ten hold about 17%. Sequenced material: blood. These receptor sequences come from a woman between 18 and 30 years old with Graves' hyperthyroidism.

This clonotype showed up many times. The V gene is TRBV6-2 or TRBV6-3, the J gene TRBJ1-1; maybe TRBD1 (5 bases). There are 14 residues in the CDR3. The germline V gene encodes CDR1 MNHEY and CDR2 SVGEGT. The CDR3 sequence is CATEDPGRRTEAFF. CDR3 bases: TGTGCTACCGAAGACCCAGGGCGGAGAACTGAAGCTTTCTTT.

At least ten counts were recorded for this clonotype. V is TRBV5-1 and J is TRBJ1-1; D perhaps matches TRBD1 (5 bases). The germline CDR1 and CDR2 sequences are SGHRS and YFSETQ. This CDR3 region has 15 residues. Deletions cut 0 bases from V and 4 bases from J, with 13 bases between. CDR3 amino acids: CASSLGDFGSTEAFF. As DNA, the CDR3 is TGCGCCAGCAGCTTGGGGGACTTCGGGTCCACTGAAGCTTTCTTT.

Notes on this clonotype: One base away lies a much larger clone, so this may be a sequencing read error. The chain uses TRBV12-3 or TRBV12-4 and TRBJ2-5, with D unresolved. V dropped 7 bases and J dropped 4 bases, with 13 bases sitting between them. The CDR3 length is 13 residues. The DNA of the CDR3 is TGTGCCAGCAACCCCGACGGCGGAGAGACCCAGTACTTC. Amino acid sequence: CASNPDGGETQYF.

The chain combines TRBV5-1 with TRBJ2-1, with D unclear. The CDR3 runs 15 residues. Germline V CDR1 and CDR2: SGHRS, YFSETQ. V gave up 0 bases and J gave up 0 bases, with 7 bases separating them. The CDR3 spells CASSLEKTSYNEQFF. CDR3 DNA: TGCGCCAGCAGCTTGGAGAAGACCTCCTACAATGAGCAGTTCTTC.

This clonotype was found many times. The chain joins TRBV30 to TRBJ1-1, with TRBD1 as a possible D gene (5 bases). CDR1 is GTSNPN and CDR2 is SVGIG in the germline V gene (reference sequence). V was trimmed by 3 bases and J by 1 base, leaving 12 bases between them. This CDR3 comprises 14 residues. The CDR3: CAWRGDYANTEAFF. For the CDR3, the DNA is TGTGCCTGGAGGGGGGACTACGCGAACACTGAAGCTTTCTTT.

This clonotype was picked up many times. The gene calls are TRBV6-5 and TRBJ2-7; 13 positions match TRBD2. V shed 2 bases, J shed 2 bases, and the junction held 0 bases outside the gene matches. The germline V gene encodes CDR1 MNHEY and CDR2 SVGAGI. This CDR3 is 15 amino acids long. CDR3 in DNA: TGTGCCAGCAGTTACACTAGCGGGAGGGCCTACGAGCAGTACTTC. Amino acids: CASSYTSGRAYEQYF.

The rearrangement links TRBV5-1 to TRBJ2-2; D tentatively reads TRBD1 or TRBD2 (5 bases each). Germline loops: CDR1 SGHRS, CDR2 YFSETQ. Trimming left V 3 bases short and J 7 bases short, with 13 bases between. The CDR3 contains 14 residues. The CDR3 DNA reads TGCGCCAGCAGCTCGGACGGGGCAAACGGGGAGCTGTTTTTT. It translates to CASSSDGANGELFF.

V usage is TRBV6-5 and J usage is TRBJ1-5; weak D call: TRBD1 (6 bases). V lost 2 bases and J lost 0, with 11 bases in between. Germline V gene sequence: CDR1 MNHEY, CDR2 SVGAGI. The CDR3 spans 16 residues. The CDR3 DNA reads as TGTGCCAGCAGTTACCAGGGGACAAGTAGCAATCAGCCCCAGCATTTT. Protein: CASSYQGTSSNQPQHF.

J is TRBJ1-5 and V is TRBV27; 8 nucleotides align to TRBD1. The J segment lost 0 bases and the V segment lost 3 bases, leaving 10 bases of the junction unmatched. This CDR3 spans 18 amino acids. Per the germline V gene, CDR1 is MNHEY and CDR2 is SMNVEV (reference sequence). The CDR3 loop reads CASSLDRVAWCSNQPQHF. The CDR3 nucleotides are TGTGCCAGCAGTTTGGACAGGGTGGCTTGGTGTAGCAATCAGCCCCAGCATTTT.

The rearrangement joins TRBV15 to TRBJ2-6; the D gene is possibly TRBD2 (5 bases). Germline loops: CDR1 LNHNV, CDR2 YYDKDF (reference sequence). The CDR3 has 16 residues. V lost 7 bases and J lost 0, with 13 bases in between. This CDR3 reads CATNSGRASGANVLTF. The CDR3 DNA sequence: TGTGCCACCAACAGCGGCCGGGCCTCTGGGGCCAACGTCCTGACTTTC.

The chain joins TRBV19 to TRBJ2-2; a weak D match, TRBD1 (5 bases). Germline assignment: CDR1 LNHDA and CDR2 SQIVND (reference sequence). The CDR3 length is 13 residues. Trimming took 1 base from V and 7 from J, leaving 7 bases between them. The CDR3 nucleotides read TGTGCCAGTAGTATAGGGGGCCACGGGGAGCTGTTTTTT. Translation: CASSIGGHGELFF.

This clonotype has at least ten counts. The chain recombines TRBV28 with TRBJ1-4, with a weak D call TRBD1 (5 bases). The CDR3 sequence is 15 residues long. Germline loops: CDR1 MDHEN, CDR2 SYDVKM. Trimming left V 3 bases short and J 8 bases short, with 16 bases between. CDR3 sequence: CASSLLGGGAEKLFF. DNA for the CDR3: TGTGCCAGCAGTTTGCTTGGGGGTGGAGCGGAAAAACTGTTTTTT.

This clonotype was counted ten times or more. The V and J genes are TRBV28 and TRBJ1-3; D gene uncertain. CDR1 and CDR2 from the germline V gene are MDHEN and SYDVKM. V dropped 3 bases and J dropped 2 bases, with 8 bases sitting between them. This CDR3 spans 14 amino acids. The CDR3 region has the DNA TGTGCCAGCAGTTTGGAGCAAACTGGAAACACCATATATTTT. This sequence encodes CASSLEQTGNTIYF.

This clonotype has at least ten counts. V usage is TRBV7-2 and J usage is TRBJ2-7; unclear D gene. Germline CDR1 and CDR2: SGHTA and FQGNSA. The CDR3 runs 15 residues. Trimming took 2 bases from V and 0 from J, leaving 11 bases between them. The CDR3 protein is CASSLLRSSSYEQYF. CDR3 sequence (DNA): TGTGCCAGCAGCTTATTGCGATCAAGCTCCTACGAGCAGTACTTC. The full variable domain, with the rest looked up from reference TRBV7-2 and TRBJ2-7, is GAGVSQSPSNKVTEKGKDVELRCDPISGHTALYWYRQSLGQGLEFLIYFQGNSAPDKSGLPSDRFSAERTGGSVSTLTIQRTQQEDSAVYLCASSLLRSSSYEQYFGPGTRLTVT.

This clonotype was observed at least ten times. V and J are TRBV6-2 or TRBV6-3 and TRBJ2-3; TRBD2 matches 7 bases. The V gene's germline CDR1 is MNHEY and CDR2 SVGEGT. The ends lost 2 bases at V and 2 bases at J; junction bases unmatched: 1. The CDR3 runs 14 residues. In DNA form, the CDR3 reads TGTGCCAGCAGTTACCGGGGGGACACAGATACGCAGTATTTT. Translated: CASSYRGDTDTQYF.

This clonotype was counted a few times. V is TRBV15 and J is TRBJ2-1, with 7 bases matching TRBD1. Per germline, CDR1 LNHNV and CDR2 YYDKDF (reference sequence). With V trimmed by 0 bases and J by 3 bases, 5 bases remained unmatched. This CDR3 is built from 16 residues. CDR3 in DNA: TGTGCCACCAGCAGAGAGGGATGGGACAGCTACAATGAGCAGTTCTTC. Translating it yields CATSREGWDSYNEQFF. The full variable domain, in which reference TRBV15 and TRBJ2-1 provide the parts outside the CDR3, is DAMVIQNPRYQVTQFGKPVTLSCSQTLNHNVMYWYQQKSSQAPKLLFHYYDKDFNNEADTPDNFQSRRPNTSFCFLDIRSPGLGDTAMYLCATSREGWDSYNEQFFGPGTRLTVL.

This clonotype was seen a handful of times. The chain has TRBV20-1 and TRBJ2-1, with 8 bases aligning to TRBD1. The CDR3 spans 15 residues. The germline gives CDR1 DFQATT, CDR2 SNEGSKA (reference sequence). The V and J ends lost 3 bases and 3 bases, in that order; junction bases with no gene match: 7. The CDR3 reads CSARNPGQDYNEQFF. CDR3 DNA: TGCAGTGCTAGGAACCCGGGACAGGACTACAATGAGCAGTTCTTC.

The chain joins TRBV5-1 to TRBJ2-4, with D hard to call. Germline V gene lookup returns CDR1 SGHRS and CDR2 YFSETQ. V shed 3 bases and J shed 2 bases, with 12 bases lying between them. The CDR3 consists of 15 residues. The CDR3 sequence: CASSSEEATKNIQYF. CDR3 DNA sequence: TGCGCCAGCAGCTCCGAAGAGGCTACCAAAAACATTCAGTACTTC.

This clonotype was found many times. The DNA of the CDR3 is TGTGCCACCAGTGACCAGGGACTAGCGGGAGAGGATGAGCAGTACTTC. Residues: CATSDQGLAGEDEQYF. The chain links TRBV24-1 to TRBJ2-7; TRBD2 matches at 14 bases. From germline, CDR1 is KGHDR and CDR2 SFDVKD. The CDR3 runs 16 residues. With V trimmed by 4 bases and J by 7 bases, 8 bases remained unmatched.

This clonotype has at least ten counts. The rearrangement uses TRBV5-6 and TRBJ1-2; no reliable D call. The CDR3 totals 14 residues. Germline V lookup: CDR1 SGHDT, CDR2 YYEEEE. V lost 0 bases, J lost 8 bases, and 14 bases lay in between. This CDR3 is CASSLAIRAPGYTF. The CDR3 nucleotides read TGTGCCAGCAGCTTGGCGATACGGGCCCCGGGCTACACCTTC. Complete variable domain (other parts from reference TRBV5-6 and TRBJ1-2): DAGVTQSPTHLIKTRGQQVTLRCSPKSGHDTVSWYQQALGQGPQFIFQYYEEEERQRGNFPDRFSGHQFPNYSSELNVNALLLGDSALYLCASSLAIRAPGYTFGSGTRLTVV.

This chain links TRBV14 with TRBJ2-3; D not resolved. In germline, CDR1 is SGHDN, CDR2 FVKESK. The ends were cut back, 1 base at V and 0 bases at J, with 14 bases in the middle. CDR3 length equals 17 residues. The CDR3 is CASSQGIYGGSTDTQYF. The CDR3 DNA follows: TGTGCCAGCAGCCAAGGAATTTACGGCGGAAGCACAGATACGCAGTATTTT.

This rearrangement joins TRBV7-9 to TRBJ2-7; 7 bases match TRBD1. CDR1 SEHNR and CDR2 FQNEAQ come from the germline V gene (reference sequence). The V gene end was trimmed by 5 bases and the J gene end by 2 bases; junction bases not matched to a gene: 6. The CDR3 covers 14 residues. In DNA, the CDR3 is TGTGCCAGCAGCCGTACACAGGGGCCCTACGAGCAGTACTTC. This gives the protein CASSRTQGPYEQYF. Complete variable domain (other parts from reference TRBV7-9 and TRBJ2-7): DTGVSQNPRHKITKRGQNVTFRCDPISEHNRLYWYRQTLGQGPEFLTYFQNEAQLEKSRLLSDRFSAERPKGSFSTLEIQRTEQGDSAMYLCASSRTQGPYEQYFGPGTRLTVT.

CDR3 nucleotides: TGTGCCAGCAGCCCGGACAGGCGCACAGATACGCAGTATTTT. This translates into CASSPDRRTDTQYF. The genes are TRBV7-2 and TRBJ2-3, with TRBD1 identical over 7 bases. Germline CDR1 reads SGHTA; CDR2 reads FQGNSA. The CDR3 contains 14 residues. V shed 5 bases and J 1 base; nucleotides not matched to a gene: 3.

A remark on this clonotype: It may be a read error: a sequence one base away is much more abundant. The CDR3, as DNA: TGTGCCAGCAGCCCCCGGGACAGGGGCACTGAAGCTTTCTTT. Its protein is CASSPRDRGTEAFF. The genes are TRBV11-2 and TRBJ1-1; 10 nucleotides line up with TRBD1. The germline V gene has CDR1 SGHAT and CDR2 FQNNGV. The CDR3 consists of 14 residues. Losses at the gene ends were 5 bases for V and 4 bases for J; bases not matched to a gene: 4.